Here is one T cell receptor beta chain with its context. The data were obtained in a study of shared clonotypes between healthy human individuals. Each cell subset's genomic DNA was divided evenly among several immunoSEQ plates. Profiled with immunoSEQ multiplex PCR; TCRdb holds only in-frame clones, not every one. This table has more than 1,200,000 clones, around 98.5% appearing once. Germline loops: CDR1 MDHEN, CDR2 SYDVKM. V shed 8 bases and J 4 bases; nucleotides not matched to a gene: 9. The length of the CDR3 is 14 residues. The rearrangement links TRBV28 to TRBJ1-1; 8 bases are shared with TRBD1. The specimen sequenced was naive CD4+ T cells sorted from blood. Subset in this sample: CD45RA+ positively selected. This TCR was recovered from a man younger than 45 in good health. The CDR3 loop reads CASQGAGGSTEAFF. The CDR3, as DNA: TGTGCCAGCCAGGGGGCAGGGGGCAGCACTGAAGCTTTCTTT.